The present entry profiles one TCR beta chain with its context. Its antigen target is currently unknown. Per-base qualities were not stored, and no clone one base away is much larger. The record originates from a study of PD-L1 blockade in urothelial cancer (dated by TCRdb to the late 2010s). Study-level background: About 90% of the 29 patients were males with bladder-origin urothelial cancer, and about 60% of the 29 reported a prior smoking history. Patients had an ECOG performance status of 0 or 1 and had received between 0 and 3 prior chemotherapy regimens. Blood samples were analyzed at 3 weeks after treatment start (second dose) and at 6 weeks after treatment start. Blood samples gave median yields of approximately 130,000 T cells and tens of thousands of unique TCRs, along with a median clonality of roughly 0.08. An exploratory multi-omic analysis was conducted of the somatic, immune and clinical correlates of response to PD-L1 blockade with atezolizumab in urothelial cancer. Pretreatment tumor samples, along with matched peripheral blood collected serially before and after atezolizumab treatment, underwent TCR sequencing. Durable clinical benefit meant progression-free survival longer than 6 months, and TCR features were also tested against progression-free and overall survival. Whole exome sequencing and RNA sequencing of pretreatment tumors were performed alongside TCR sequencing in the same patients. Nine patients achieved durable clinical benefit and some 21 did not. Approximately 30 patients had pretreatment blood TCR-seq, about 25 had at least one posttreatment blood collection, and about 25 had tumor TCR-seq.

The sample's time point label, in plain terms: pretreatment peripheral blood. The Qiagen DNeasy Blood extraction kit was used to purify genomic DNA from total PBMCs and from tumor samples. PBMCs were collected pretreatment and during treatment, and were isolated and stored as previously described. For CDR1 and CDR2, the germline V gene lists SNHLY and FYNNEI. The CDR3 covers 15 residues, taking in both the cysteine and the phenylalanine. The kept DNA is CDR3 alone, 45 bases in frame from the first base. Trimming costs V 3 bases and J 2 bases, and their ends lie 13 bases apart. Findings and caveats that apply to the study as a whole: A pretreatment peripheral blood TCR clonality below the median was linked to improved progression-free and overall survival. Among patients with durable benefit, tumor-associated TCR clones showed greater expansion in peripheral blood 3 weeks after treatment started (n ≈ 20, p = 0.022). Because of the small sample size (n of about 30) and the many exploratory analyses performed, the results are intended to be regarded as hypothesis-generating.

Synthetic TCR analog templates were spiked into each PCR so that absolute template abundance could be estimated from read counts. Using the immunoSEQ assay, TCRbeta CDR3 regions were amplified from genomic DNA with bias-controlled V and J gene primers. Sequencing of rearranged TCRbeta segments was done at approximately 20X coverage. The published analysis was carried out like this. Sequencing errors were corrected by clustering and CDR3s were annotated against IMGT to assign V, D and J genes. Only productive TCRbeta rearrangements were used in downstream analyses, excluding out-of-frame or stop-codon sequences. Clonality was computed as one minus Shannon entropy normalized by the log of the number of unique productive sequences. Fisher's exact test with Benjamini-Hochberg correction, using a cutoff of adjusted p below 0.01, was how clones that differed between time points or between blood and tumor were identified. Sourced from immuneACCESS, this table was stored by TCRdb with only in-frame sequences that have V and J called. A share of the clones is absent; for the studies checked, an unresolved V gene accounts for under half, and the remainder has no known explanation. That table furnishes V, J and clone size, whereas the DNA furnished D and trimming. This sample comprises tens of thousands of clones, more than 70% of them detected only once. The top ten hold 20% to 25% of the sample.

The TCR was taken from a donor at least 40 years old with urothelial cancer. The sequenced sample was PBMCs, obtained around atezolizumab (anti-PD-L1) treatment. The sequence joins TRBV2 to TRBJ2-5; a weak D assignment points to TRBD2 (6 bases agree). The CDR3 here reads CASSDGGMWQETQYF. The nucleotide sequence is TGTGCCAGCAGTGATGGGGGGATGTGGCAAGAGACCCAGTACTTC.